A selection of T cell receptor beta chains follows, all from one sample in a study of blood T cell repertoires in COVID-19. TCRdb's table, derived via immunoSEQ multiplex PCR, lists solely in-frame clones and lacks some. Among around 200,000 clones, about 89% were seen once, and the ten largest hold 0.7% to 0.9%. Specimen: PBMCs or T cells enriched from blood (not recorded which). All receptors come from a woman between 18 and 29 years old who had recovered from COVID-19. The CDR3 runs from the conserved cysteine through the conserved F or W. The D gene is left open where the match is weak. Rows give clone size only sometimes, using once, few, many, or a class for an expanded clone.

clone size,J gene,D gene,V gene,CDR3 length,CDR3 DNA,CDR3 protein
few,TRBJ1-5,-,TRBV21-1,16,TGTGCCAGCATGGAGGTAGGCGTCCCCAGCAATCAGCCCCAGCATTTT,CASMEVGVPSNQPQHF
-,TRBJ2-7,-,TRBV3-1/TRBV3-2,16,TGTGCCAGCAGCCCCGGACTTAGCGCGACCGCCTACGAGCAGTACTTC,CASSPGLSATAYEQYF
-,TRBJ2-1,TRBD2,TRBV12-3/TRBV12-4,13,TGTGCCAGCGGGACTAGCCTGTCGGGTGAGCAGTTCTTC,CASGTSLSGEQFF
few,TRBJ2-7,-,TRBV27,15,TGTGCCAGCAGTTTAGACGGGACTTACTCCTACGAGCAGTACTTC,CASSLDGTYSYEQYF
-,TRBJ1-2,-,TRBV28,11,TGTGTAACGGGGTTCGGGTATGGCTACACCTTC,CVTGFGYGYTF
-,TRBJ2-7,-,TRBV5-6,15,TGTGCCAGCAGCCGAGGGTGGGGATCTCCCTACGAGCAGTACTTC,CASSRGWGSPYEQYF
-,TRBJ2-5,-,TRBV19,15,TGTGCCAGTAGTTCTCGGGTCGGGTACCAAGAGACCCAGTACTTC,CASSSRVGYQETQYF
-,TRBJ2-7,TRBD1,TRBV28,12,TGTGCCAGCGTGACAGGGTTGAACGAGCAGTACTTC,CASVTGLNEQYF
few,TRBJ2-1,TRBD2,TRBV28,17,TGTGCCAGCACCAGCCTATTAGCGGGATGGGGAGGAAATGAGCAGTTCTTC,CASTSLLAGWGGNEQFF
-,TRBJ2-1,-,TRBV25-1,14,TGTGCCAGCACCCAGTCGACAGGAGACAATGAGCAGTTCTTC,CASTQSTGDNEQFF
-,TRBJ2-7,-,TRBV7-2,16,TGTGCCAGCAGCTTAACCTACCCCAGGGGGGCCTACGAGCAGTACTTC,CASSLTYPRGAYEQYF
once,TRBJ1-1,-,TRBV28,12,TGTGCCAGCAGTTTAGGGGCTCGTGAAGCTTTCTTT,CASSLGAREAFF
-,TRBJ2-7,TRBD1,TRBV28,19,TGTGCCAGCAGTTTATTACTAACCATCTCCGGGACAGGGGTAAGCACGCAGTACTTC,CASSLLLTISGTGVSTQYF
-,TRBJ1-5,-,TRBV28,15,TGTGCCAGCAGTTTAAGGTTCAGGGGTAGTCAGCCCCAGCATTTT,CASSLRFRGSQPQHF
-,TRBJ2-7,TRBD2,TRBV6-5,15,TGTGCCAGCAGTTCCAGACTAGCGGGAAGGTACGAGCAGTACTTC,CASSSRLAGRYEQYF
-,TRBJ2-1,TRBD2,TRBV2,15,TGTGCCAGCAGTGAAGGCCTAGCGGGGTACAATGAGCAGTTCTTC,CASSEGLAGYNEQFF
-,TRBJ1-5,-,TRBV27,13,TGTGCCAGCAGTTTAGGAGAGAATCAGCCCCAGCATTTT,CASSLGENQPQHF
-,TRBJ1-2,TRBD1,TRBV29-1,13,TGCAGCGTGACGAACGGACAGGGATATGGCTACACCTTC,CSVTNGQGYGYTF
-,TRBJ1-1,TRBD1,TRBV5-6,16,TGTGCCAGCAGTGTAACCCCTGGACAGGGGAACACTGAAGCTTTCTTT,CASSVTPGQGNTEAFF
-,TRBJ2-1,TRBD2,TRBV28,16,TGTGCCAGCAGTTCGGACCTAGCGGGAGGTGGGAATGAGCAGTTCTTC,CASSSDLAGGGNEQFF
-,TRBJ2-3,TRBD2,TRBV7-9,15,TGTGCCAGCAGCTTAACTCTAGCGGGAGGAGATACGCAGTATTTT,CASSLTLAGGDTQYF
-,TRBJ2-7,-,TRBV7-2,15,TGTGCCAGCAGCTTAACCTGGGCCAGGAACTACGAGCAGTACTTC,CASSLTWARNYEQYF
-,TRBJ1-1,-,TRBV2,12,TGTGCCAGCAGGGGGGGGACCACTGAAGCTTTCTTT,CASRGGTTEAFF
-,TRBJ1-6,TRBD1,TRBV18,15,TGTGCCAGCTCACCGACGACAGGGGGTAATTCACCCCTCCACTTT,CASSPTTGGNSPLHF
-,TRBJ2-3,TRBD2,TRBV10-3,15,TGTGCCATCGGGGGGACTAGCGGGAGTCCAGATACGCAGTATTTT,CAIGGTSGSPDTQYF
-,TRBJ1-4,-,TRBV27,16,-,CASSSSRGLANEKLFF
once,TRBJ2-3,-,TRBV6-5,14,TGTGCCAGCAGTTACAACTCGGGCACAGATACGCAGTATTTT,CASSYNSGTDTQYF
-,TRBJ1-1,TRBD1,TRBV18,13,TGTGCCAGCTCCCGCGGGACAGGCCTCGAAGCTTTCTTT,CASSRGTGLEAFF
-,TRBJ1-1,-,TRBV25-1,13,TGTGCCAGCAGTGGAAGAGGGGGCACTGAAGCTTTCTTT,CASSGRGGTEAFF
-,TRBJ2-3,-,TRBV7-9,15,TGTGCCAGCAGCTTACGAGGGTCTAGCACAGATACGCAGTATTTT,CASSLRGSSTDTQYF
-,TRBJ1-6,-,TRBV27,16,TGTGCCAGCAGTTTATTGGTCTCCACGGGTAATTCACCCCTCCACTTT,CASSLLVSTGNSPLHF
-,TRBJ2-7,TRBD2,TRBV6-5,13,TGTGCCAGCACCCGGGAGGGCGGGTACGAGCAGTACTTC,CASTREGGYEQYF
-,TRBJ1-1,-,TRBV4-1,16,TGCGCCAGCAGCCAAGATAGGACGAGGGATTTGAGCGGAGCTTTCTTT,CASSQDRTRDLSGAFF
-,TRBJ1-4,-,TRBV7-9,16,TGTGCCAGCAGCTCTGGTGGGGACACCGATAATGAAAAACTGTTTTTT,CASSSGGDTDNEKLFF
-,TRBJ2-5,-,TRBV4-1,14,TGCGCCAGCAGCCAAGTTTTAGTCCAAGAGACCCAGTACTTC,CASSQVLVQETQYF
once,TRBJ2-1,TRBD1,TRBV7-2,15,TGTGCCAGCAGCGCGGGACAGGGGGCAATCAATGAGCAGTTCTTC,CASSAGQGAINEQFF
-,TRBJ1-1,TRBD1,TRBV19,18,TGTGCCAGCGGAAGGAACCCAGGGACAGGGAGGGGGAACACTGAAGCTTTCTTT,CASGRNPGTGRGNTEAFF
once,TRBJ1-1,TRBD1,TRBV20-1,14,TGCAGTGCTAGTAAGGACAGGGTTATCACTGAAGCTTTCTTT,CSASKDRVITEAFF
few,TRBJ2-5,-,TRBV11-2,13,TGTGCCAGCAGCTTAGGGGAGAAGGAGACCCAGTACTTC,CASSLGEKETQYF
-,TRBJ2-1,-,TRBV9,16,TGTGCCAGCAGCGCTTCAACCGGGAAACTCTACAATGAGCAGTTCTTC,CASSASTGKLYNEQFF
-,TRBJ2-7,-,TRBV9,14,TGTGCCAGCAGCCCCACGACTAGTGCCTACGAGCAGTACTTC,CASSPTTSAYEQYF
-,TRBJ1-4,TRBD1,TRBV19,18,TGTGCCAGTAGTATCAGTAAGGACAGGATCGCAACTAATGAAAAACTGTTTTTT,CASSISKDRIATNEKLFF
-,TRBJ1-1,-,TRBV7-9,13,TGTGCCAGCAGCTCACGGTTTGACACTGAAGCTTTCTTT,CASSSRFDTEAFF
-,TRBJ2-1,-,TRBV24-1,15,TGTGCCACCAGTGATGGCCGCCCCTCCTACAATGAGCAGTTCTTC,CATSDGRPSYNEQFF
-,TRBJ1-1,-,TRBV7-9,14,TGTGCCAGCAGCTTCGACAGGACCCCTGCTGGGGCTTTCTTT,CASSFDRTPAGAFF
-,TRBJ2-7,-,TRBV28,11,TGTGCCAGCAGTTCATTCTACGAGCAGTACTTC,CASSSFYEQYF
-,TRBJ2-2,-,TRBV13,16,TGTGCCAGCAGCCTACAGGGAGGGAGACTCCCGGGGGAGCTGTTTTTT,CASSLQGGRLPGELFF
-,TRBJ2-3,-,TRBV5-1,14,TGCGCCAGCAGTTTGGGACTTTCCACAGATACGCAGTATTTT,CASSLGLSTDTQYF
-,TRBJ2-3,-,TRBV6-5,14,TGTGCCAGCAGTCTCCGTCCTAGCACAGATACGCAGTATTTT,CASSLRPSTDTQYF
-,TRBJ2-7,-,TRBV19,12,TGTGCCAGTAGTCCTAACTCCTACGAGCAGTACTTC,CASSPNSYEQYF
-,TRBJ1-1,-,TRBV28,17,TGTGCCAGCAGTTTACTCCCCGGGTCTCATTTGAACACTGAAGCTTTCTTT,CASSLLPGSHLNTEAFF
-,TRBJ2-2,-,TRBV25-1,14,TGTGCCAGCAGGCCCATTGGGAGCACCGGGGAGCTGTTTTTT,CASRPIGSTGELFF
-,TRBJ2-1,TRBD2,TRBV27,18,TGTGCCAGCAGTTTCTCCGGGACTAGCGGCAACTCCTACAATGAGCAGTTCTTC,CASSFSGTSGNSYNEQFF
-,TRBJ1-2,-,TRBV19,15,TGTGCCAGTAGTCTCGAGAGGGCCTCTAACTATGGCTACACCTTC,CASSLERASNYGYTF
-,TRBJ2-7,TRBD1,TRBV4-1,15,TGCGCCAGCAGCCCTACGACAGGGATCTCGGGGGAGCAGTACTTC,CASSPTTGISGEQYF
once,TRBJ2-5,TRBD1,TRBV7-2,14,TGTGCCAGCAGCTTGGGACAGGGTCAAGTGACCCAGTACTTC,CASSLGQGQVTQYF
once,TRBJ2-7,TRBD2,TRBV20-1,14,TGCAGTGCTAGTGATGGCGGGAGTGCCTACGAGCAGTACTTC,CSASDGGSAYEQYF